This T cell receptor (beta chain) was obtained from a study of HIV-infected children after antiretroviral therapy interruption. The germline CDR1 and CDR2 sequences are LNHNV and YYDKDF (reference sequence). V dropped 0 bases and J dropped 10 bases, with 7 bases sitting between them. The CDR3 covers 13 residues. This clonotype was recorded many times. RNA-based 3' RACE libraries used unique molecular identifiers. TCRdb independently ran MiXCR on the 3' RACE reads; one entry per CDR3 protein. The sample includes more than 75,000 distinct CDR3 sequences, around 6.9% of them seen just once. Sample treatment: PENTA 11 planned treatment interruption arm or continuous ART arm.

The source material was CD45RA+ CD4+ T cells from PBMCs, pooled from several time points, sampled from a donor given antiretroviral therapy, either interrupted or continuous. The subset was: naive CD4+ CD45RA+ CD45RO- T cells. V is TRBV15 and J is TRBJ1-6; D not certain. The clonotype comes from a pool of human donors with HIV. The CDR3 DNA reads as TGTGCCACCAGCAGAGATAGGAGCTCACCCCTCCACTTT. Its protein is CATSRDRSSPLHF.